This paragraph reports one TCR beta chain. Sample time point: cycle 4 day 1 (C4D1), after six to seven weeks of nivolumab. All patients relapsed after autologous stem cell transplantation, and brentuximab vedotin exposure varied. This entry belongs to a study of PD-1 blockade in classical Hodgkin lymphoma. Trimming took 5 bases from V and 9 from J; bases not matched to a gene: 11. The CDR3 extends over 14 amino acids. Looked up from germline, CDR1 is MNHEY and CDR2 is SMNVEV (reference sequence). Generated by immunoSEQ multiplex PCR, the TCRdb table keeps only in-frame clones and is missing some. The table records over 85,000 clones, approximately 94% of them present only once.

The sample consisted of peripheral blood mononuclear cells (PBMCs), taken before the fourth cycle of nivolumab. This TCR was recovered from a human donor with classical Hodgkin lymphoma. V and J are TRBV27 and TRBJ2-7, with 9 bases lining up with TRBD1. The CDR3 region is CASSPFEDRGWQYF. The CDR3 DNA follows: TGTGCCAGCAGTCCCTTTGAGGACAGGGGATGGCAGTACTTC.